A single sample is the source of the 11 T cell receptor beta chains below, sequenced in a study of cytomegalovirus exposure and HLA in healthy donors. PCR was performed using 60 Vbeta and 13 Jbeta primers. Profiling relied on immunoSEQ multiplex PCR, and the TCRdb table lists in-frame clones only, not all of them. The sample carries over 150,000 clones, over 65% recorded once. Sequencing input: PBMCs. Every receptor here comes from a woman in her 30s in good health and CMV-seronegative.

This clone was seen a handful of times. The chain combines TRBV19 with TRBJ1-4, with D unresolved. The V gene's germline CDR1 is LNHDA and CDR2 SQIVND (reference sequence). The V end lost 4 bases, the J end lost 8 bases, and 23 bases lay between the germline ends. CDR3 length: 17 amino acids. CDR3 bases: TGTGCCAGTAGTACCACCCTAGCGGATGGAGGATGGGAAAAACTGTTTTTT. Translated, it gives CASSTTLADGGWEKLFF. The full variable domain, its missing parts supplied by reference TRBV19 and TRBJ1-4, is DGGITQSPKYLFRKEGQNVTLSCEQNLNHDAMYWYRQDPGQGLRLIYYSQIVNDFQKGDIAEGYSVSREKKESFPLTVTSAQKNPTAFYLCASSTTLADGGWEKLFFGSGTQLSVL.

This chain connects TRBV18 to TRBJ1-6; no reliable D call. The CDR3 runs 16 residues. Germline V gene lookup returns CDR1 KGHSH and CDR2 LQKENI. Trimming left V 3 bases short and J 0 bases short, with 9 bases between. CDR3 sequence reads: CASSPAVGSYNSPLHF. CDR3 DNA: TGTGCCAGCTCACCGGCGGTGGGCTCCTATAATTCACCCCTCCACTTT. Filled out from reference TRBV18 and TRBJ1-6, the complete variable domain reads NAGVMQNPRHLVRRRGQEARLRCSPMKGHSHVYWYRQLPEEGLKFMVYLQKENIIDESGMPKERFSAEFPKEGPSILRIQQVVRGDSAAYFCASSPAVGSYNSPLHFGNGTRLTVT.

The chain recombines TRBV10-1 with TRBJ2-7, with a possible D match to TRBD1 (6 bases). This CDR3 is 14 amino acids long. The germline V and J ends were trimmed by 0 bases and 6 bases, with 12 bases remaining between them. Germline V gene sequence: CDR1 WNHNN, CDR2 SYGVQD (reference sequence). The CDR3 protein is CASSESGRGSEQYF. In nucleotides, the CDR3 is TGCGCCAGCAGTGAGTCAGGCAGGGGAAGCGAGCAGTACTTC.

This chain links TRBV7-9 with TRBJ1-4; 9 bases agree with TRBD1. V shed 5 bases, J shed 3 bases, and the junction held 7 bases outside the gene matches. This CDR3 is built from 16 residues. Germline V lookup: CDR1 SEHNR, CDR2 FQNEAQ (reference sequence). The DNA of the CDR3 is TGTGCCAGCAGCCTAGGACAGGGGAATTCTAATGAAAAACTGTTTTTT. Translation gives CASSLGQGNSNEKLFF.

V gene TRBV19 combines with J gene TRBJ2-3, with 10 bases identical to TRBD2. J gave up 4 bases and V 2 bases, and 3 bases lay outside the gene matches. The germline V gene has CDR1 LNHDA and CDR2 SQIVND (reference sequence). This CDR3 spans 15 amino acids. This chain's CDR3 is CASSILAGVADTQYF. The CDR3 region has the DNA TGTGCCAGTAGTATACTAGCGGGAGTGGCAGATACGCAGTATTTT.

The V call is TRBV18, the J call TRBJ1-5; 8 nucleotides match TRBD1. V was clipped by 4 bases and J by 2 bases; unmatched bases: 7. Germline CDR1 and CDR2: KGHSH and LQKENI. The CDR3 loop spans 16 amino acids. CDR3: CASSQEAGGGNQPQHF. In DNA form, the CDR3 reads TGTGCCAGCTCACAGGAGGCAGGGGGCGGCAATCAGCCCCAGCATTTT.

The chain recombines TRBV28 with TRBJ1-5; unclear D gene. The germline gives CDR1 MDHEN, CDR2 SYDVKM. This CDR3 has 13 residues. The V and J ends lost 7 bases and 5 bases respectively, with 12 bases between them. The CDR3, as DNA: TGTGCCAGCACCCCTCGGGGTGATCAGCCCCAGCATTTT. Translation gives CASTPRGDQPQHF.

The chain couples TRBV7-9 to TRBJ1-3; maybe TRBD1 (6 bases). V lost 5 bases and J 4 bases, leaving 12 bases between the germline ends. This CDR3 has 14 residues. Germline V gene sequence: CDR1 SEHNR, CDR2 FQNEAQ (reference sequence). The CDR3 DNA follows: TGTGCCAGCAGCCATCCAGGGGTAGGAAACACCATATATTTT. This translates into CASSHPGVGNTIYF.

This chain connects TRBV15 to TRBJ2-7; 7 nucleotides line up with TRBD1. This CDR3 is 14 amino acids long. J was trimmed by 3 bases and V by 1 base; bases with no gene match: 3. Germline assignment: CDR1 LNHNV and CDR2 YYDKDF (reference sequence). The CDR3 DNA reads TGTGCCACCAGCAGAGCTCGACAGGGCTACGAGCAGTACTTC. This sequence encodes CATSRARQGYEQYF.

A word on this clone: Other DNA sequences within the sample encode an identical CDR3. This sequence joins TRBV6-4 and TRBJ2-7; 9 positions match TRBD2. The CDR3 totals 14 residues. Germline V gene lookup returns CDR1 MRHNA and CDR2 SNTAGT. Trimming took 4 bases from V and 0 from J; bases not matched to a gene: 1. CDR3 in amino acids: CASSATSGSYEQYF. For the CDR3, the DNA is TGTGCCAGCAGTGCGACTAGCGGCTCCTACGAGCAGTACTTC.

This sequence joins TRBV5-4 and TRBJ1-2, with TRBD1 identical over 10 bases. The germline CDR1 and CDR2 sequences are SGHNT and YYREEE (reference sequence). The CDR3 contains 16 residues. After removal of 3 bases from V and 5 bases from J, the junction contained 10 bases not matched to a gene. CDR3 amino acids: CASSSPMKGQGYGYTF. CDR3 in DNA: TGTGCCAGCAGCTCCCCGATGAAGGGACAGGGGTATGGCTACACCTTC.